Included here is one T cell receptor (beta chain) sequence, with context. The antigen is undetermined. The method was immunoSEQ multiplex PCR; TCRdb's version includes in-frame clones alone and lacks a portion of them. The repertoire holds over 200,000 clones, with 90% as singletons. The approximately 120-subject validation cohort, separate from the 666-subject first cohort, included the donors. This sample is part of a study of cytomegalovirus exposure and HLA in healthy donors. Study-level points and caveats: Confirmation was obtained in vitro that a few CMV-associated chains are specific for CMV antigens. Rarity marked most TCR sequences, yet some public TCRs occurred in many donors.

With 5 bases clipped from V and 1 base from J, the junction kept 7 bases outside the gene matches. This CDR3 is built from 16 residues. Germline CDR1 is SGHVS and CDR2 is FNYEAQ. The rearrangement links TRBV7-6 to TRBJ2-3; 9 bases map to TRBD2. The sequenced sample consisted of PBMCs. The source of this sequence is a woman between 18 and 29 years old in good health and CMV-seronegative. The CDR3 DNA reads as TGTGCCAGCAGCCTGACCGGGACTAGCCGCACAGATACGCAGTATTTT. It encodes CASSLTGTSRTDTQYF.